These 24 T cell receptor beta chains were sequenced from one sample in a study of blood T cell repertoires in COVID-19. Repertoires were generated with immunoSEQ multiplex PCR, while TCRdb's copy carries only in-frame clones and drops some. The profile shows about 97,000 clones, approximately 86% of them singletons. Material for sequencing was peripheral blood. These receptors were obtained from a man aged 50 to 59 with COVID-19, enrolled during active disease.

This chain uses TRBV30 with TRBJ2-2; no definite D call. Germline assignment: CDR1 GTSNPN and CDR2 SVGIG (reference sequence). With 1 base removed from V and 8 bases from J, the gap between germline ends came to 5 bases. The CDR3 is 11 amino acids. This CDR3 reads CAWSESGELFF. In nucleotides, the CDR3 is TGTGCCTGGAGTGAATCTGGGGAGCTGTTTTTT.

The CDR3 reads CASSQGGFGTGGTEAFF. The CDR3 coding sequence is TGCGCCAGCAGCCAAGGGGGGTTTGGAACAGGGGGTACTGAAGCTTTCTTT. V is TRBV4-1 and J is TRBJ1-1; 8 bases agree with TRBD1. The CDR3 sequence is 17 residues long. V was pared by 1 base and J by 5 bases, with 12 bases of the junction left unmatched. CDR1 is MGHRA, CDR2 YSYEKL, per germline.

A single count supports this clone. This chain joins TRBV28 and TRBJ2-7, with unresolved D. The CDR3 spans 14 residues. Germline V CDR1 and CDR2: MDHEN, SYDVKM. Between the trimmed V and J ends, which lost 5 bases and 2 bases, there was a span of 13 bases. The CDR3 region has the DNA TGTGCCAGCAGTCTTCCCCTAGAGACCTACGAGCAGTACTTC. Its protein is CASSLPLETYEQYF.

The J gene is TRBJ1-6, the V gene TRBV3-1 (or the pseudogene TRBV3-2); D unclear. V gave up 3 bases and J gave up 11 bases, with 17 bases separating them. The CDR3 loop spans 15 amino acids. CDR1 and CDR2 from the germline V gene are LGHDT and YNNKEL (reference sequence). The CDR3 DNA sequence: TGTGCCAGCAGCCAGTCCGGGAGGTACCATCCACCCCTCCACTTT. It encodes CASSQSGRYHPPLHF.

The chain recombines TRBV2 with TRBJ2-1; D is possibly TRBD2 (5 bases). This CDR3 comprises 13 residues. Germline V gives CDR1 SNHLY, CDR2 FYNNEI. V was shortened by 4 bases and J by 2 bases, with 6 bases between the two germline ends. The CDR3 nucleotides read TGTGCCAGCAGTGTACTAGCCTACAATGAGCAGTTCTTC. Translated: CASSVLAYNEQFF. Complete variable domain (other parts from reference TRBV2 and TRBJ2-1): EPEVTQTPSHQVTQMGQEVILRCVPISNHLYFYWYRQILGQKVEFLVSFYNNEISEKSEIFDDQFSVERPDGSNFTLKIRSTKLEDSAMYFCASSVLAYNEQFFGPGTRLTVL.

This sequence joins TRBV5-1 and TRBJ1-2; possibly TRBD1 for D (6 bases). There are 18 residues in the CDR3. Per the germline V gene, CDR1 is SGHRS and CDR2 is YFSETQ. With 5 bases removed from V and 0 bases from J, the gap between germline ends came to 23 bases. The CDR3 DNA reads TGCGCCAGCAGAATTAGTCCAGGGGCTAACTCCGCTAACTATGGCTACACCTTC. Translated, it gives CASRISPGANSANYGYTF.

The V and J genes are TRBV30 and TRBJ1-4; D not certain. The CDR3 is 14 residues long. Germline-derived CDR1 and CDR2 are GTSNPN and SVGIG (reference sequence). V dropped 0 bases and J dropped 4 bases, with 9 bases sitting between them. The CDR3 coding sequence is TGTGCCTGGAGTGTTACCGGTTATAATGAAAAACTGTTTTTT. This gives the protein CAWSVTGYNEKLFF.

The V and J genes are TRBV2 and TRBJ2-2, with D maybe TRBD1 (5 bases). The V gene's germline CDR1 is SNHLY and CDR2 FYNNEI. V lost 6 bases and J 4 bases, leaving 15 bases between the germline ends. The CDR3 extends over 15 amino acids. The CDR3 reads CASRRRADSTGELFF. The CDR3 DNA follows: TGTGCCAGCAGACGCAGGGCCGACAGCACCGGGGAGCTGTTTTTT.

The chain joins TRBV7-2 to TRBJ2-1, with a weak D call TRBD1 (5 bases). The CDR3 loop spans 13 amino acids. Looked up from germline, CDR1 is SGHTA and CDR2 is FQGNSA. The V and J ends lost 5 bases and 9 bases respectively, with 14 bases between them. This CDR3 reads CASSLLGAGEQFF. CDR3 DNA sequence: TGTGCCAGCAGCCTGTTAGGGGCAGGTGAGCAGTTCTTC.

This chain links TRBV5-5 with TRBJ2-7, with TRBD2 matching over 7 bases. Germline values: CDR1 SGHKS, CDR2 YYEKEE (reference sequence). The V and J ends lost 0 bases and 6 bases, in that order; junction bases with no gene match: 3. The CDR3 is 13 amino acids. The CDR3 spells CASSLGSGGEQYF. In DNA form, the CDR3 reads TGTGCCAGCAGCTTGGGTTCGGGGGGCGAGCAGTACTTC. The entire variable domain, with the rest obtained from reference TRBV5-5 and TRBJ2-7, is as follows: DAGVTQSPTHLIKTRGQQVTLRCSPISGHKSVSWYQQVLGQGPQFIFQYYEKEERGRGNFPDRFSARQFPNYSSELNVNALLLGDSALYLCASSLGSGGEQYFGPGTRLTVT.

V gene TRBV2 combines with J gene TRBJ2-2; 7 bases agree with TRBD1. From germline, CDR1 is SNHLY and CDR2 FYNNEI. The CDR3 length is 17 residues. V was pared by 6 bases and J by 1 base, with 11 bases of the junction left unmatched. DNA of the CDR3: TGTGCCAGCAGCCAAAACGACAGGGCATTGAACACCGGGGAGCTGTTTTTT. Translating it yields CASSQNDRALNTGELFF. The entire variable domain, with the rest obtained from reference TRBV2 and TRBJ2-2, is as follows: EPEVTQTPSHQVTQMGQEVILRCVPISNHLYFYWYRQILGQKVEFLVSFYNNEISEKSEIFDDQFSVERPDGSNFTLKIRSTKLEDSAMYFCASSQNDRALNTGELFFGEGSRLTVL.

With regard to this clone: An end of the junction does not agree with germline; a read error may underlie this. J is TRBJ2-3 and V is TRBV7-7; a weak D match, TRBD2 (6 bases). The V gene's germline CDR1 is SSHAT and CDR2 FNYEAQ (reference sequence). The CDR3 loop spans 16 amino acids. CDR3 loop: CASSPGGRIFTDTQYF. In DNA form, the CDR3 reads TGTGCTAGCAGCCCCGGGGGACGGATCTTCACAGATACGCAGTATTTT.

The V and J genes are TRBV7-3 and TRBJ2-1; TRBD2 agrees at 8 bases. Trimming at V came to 4 bases and at J to 6 bases, leaving 8 bases not matched to a gene. The CDR3 spans 15 residues. CDR1 is SGHTA, CDR2 FQGTGA, per germline. The CDR3 DNA reads as TGTGCCAGCAGCTCCAGCGGGGGAGTTATCAATGAGCAGTTCTTC. Amino acids: CASSSSGGVINEQFF.

The chain joins TRBV5-1 to TRBJ1-1; unclear D gene. Germline V lookup: CDR1 SGHRS, CDR2 YFSETQ. Trimming took off 0 bases at V and 0 bases at J, with 6 bases between the two ends. The CDR3 has 14 amino acids. The CDR3, as DNA: TGCGCCAGCAGCTTGGCACATTTGAACACTGAAGCTTTCTTT. Its protein is CASSLAHLNTEAFF. Drawing the rest from reference TRBV5-1 and TRBJ1-1, the complete variable domain is KAGVTQTPRYLIKTRGQQVTLSCSPISGHRSVSWYQQTPGQGLQFLFEYFSETQRNKGNFPGRFSGRQFSNSRSEMNVSTLELGDSALYLCASSLAHLNTEAFFGQGTRLTVV.

The chain has TRBV15 and TRBJ2-5; 9 nucleotides agree with TRBD1. CDR1 LNHNV and CDR2 YYDKDF come from the germline V gene (reference sequence). The V gene end was trimmed by 3 bases and the J gene end by 5 bases; junction bases not matched to a gene: 7. This CDR3 region has 15 residues. DNA for the CDR3: TGTGCCACCAGCAGGGACAGGGGATCGTTGGAGACCCAGTACTTC. Its translation: CATSRDRGSLETQYF.

This clone was recorded only once. This chain uses TRBV6-6 with TRBJ1-2; TRBD1 agrees at 9 bases. The germline CDR1 and CDR2 sequences are MNHNY and SVGAGI (reference sequence). V lost 7 bases, J lost 6 bases, and 9 bases stayed unmatched. This CDR3 has 14 amino acids. CDR3 in amino acids: CASIPRDRVDGYTF. The CDR3 bases are TGTGCCAGCATTCCCCGGGACAGGGTCGATGGCTACACCTTC.

The chain employs TRBV5-1 and TRBJ1-6; TRBD1 matches at 10 bases. The V gene's germline CDR1 is SGHRS and CDR2 YFSETQ. Germline trimming cut 2 bases from V and 7 bases from J; bases unmatched to any gene: 6. The CDR3 totals 16 residues. Written as DNA, the CDR3 is TGCGCCAGCAGCTTCTCCGGGACAGGGGTAAATTCACCCCTCCACTTT. Its translation is CASSFSGTGVNSPLHF.

The rearrangement uses TRBV24-1 and TRBJ2-2, with D perhaps matching TRBD1 (5 bases). The CDR3 totals 15 residues. Germline CDR1 reads KGHDR; CDR2 reads SFDVKD. The V and J ends lost 1 base and 6 bases respectively, with 11 bases between them. CDR3 protein: CATSDFYIGAGELFF. The CDR3 nucleotides read TGTGCCACCAGTGATTTCTATATAGGGGCCGGGGAGCTGTTTTTT.

The rearrangement joins TRBV5-1 to TRBJ1-1; D perhaps matches TRBD1 (6 bases). This CDR3 contains 14 residues. V gave up 3 bases and J gave up 4 bases, with 13 bases separating them. CDR1 is SGHRS, CDR2 YFSETQ, per germline. CDR3: CASSSLQGSTEAFF. CDR3 bases: TGCGCCAGCAGCTCTTTACAGGGTAGCACTGAAGCTTTCTTT. The whole variable domain, filled in from reference TRBV5-1 and TRBJ1-1, reads KAGVTQTPRYLIKTRGQQVTLSCSPISGHRSVSWYQQTPGQGLQFLFEYFSETQRNKGNFPGRFSGRQFSNSRSEMNVSTLELGDSALYLCASSSLQGSTEAFFGQGTRLTVV.

The rearrangement joins TRBV28 to TRBJ2-3; D gene ambiguous. The CDR3 sequence is 13 residues long. Germline V CDR1 and CDR2: MDHEN, SYDVKM. Trimming cost V 3 bases and J 5 bases, with 9 bases left between them. CDR3 region: CASSFSQLDTQYF. The CDR3 region has the DNA TGTGCCAGCAGTTTCTCACAGCTAGATACGCAGTATTTT.

The V call is TRBV10-2, the J call TRBJ2-7; 9 positions agree with TRBD2. The CDR3 extends over 15 amino acids. J was trimmed by 2 bases and V by 6 bases; bases with no gene match: 8. The germline V gene has CDR1 WSHSY and CDR2 SAAADI. CDR3 DNA sequence: TGCGCCAGCAGGGACGCGGGGGGGGAACCCTACGAGCAGTACTTC. It specifies CASRDAGGEPYEQYF.

This sequence joins TRBV19 and TRBJ1-6, with TRBD1 as a possible D gene (5 bases). V gave up 3 bases and J gave up 4 bases, with 19 bases separating them. This CDR3 has 18 residues. Germline V gene lookup returns CDR1 LNHDA and CDR2 SQIVND (reference sequence). CDR3 in amino acids: CASSISFGGTDYNSPLHF. CDR3 nucleotides: TGTGCCAGTAGTATTTCTTTCGGGGGAACAGATTATAATTCACCCCTCCACTTT.

The rearrangement links TRBV29-1 to TRBJ1-2; TRBD1 agrees at 7 bases. Germline lookup yields CDR1 SQVTM and CDR2 ANQGSEA. Losses at the gene ends were 7 bases for V and 1 base for J; bases not matched to a gene: 6. This CDR3 spans 13 amino acids. The chain's CDR3 is CSGSQGFNYGYTF. In DNA form, the CDR3 reads TGCAGCGGCTCACAGGGGTTTAACTATGGCTACACCTTC.

In regard to this clone: In the same sample, other DNA sequences code for this CDR3. The chain is built from TRBV7-9 and TRBJ1-6, with D unclear. The V gene's germline CDR1 is SEHNR and CDR2 FQNEAQ (reference sequence). The CDR3 loop spans 15 amino acids. Trimming removed 5 bases at V and 6 bases at J, with 14 bases between. This CDR3 reads CASSLAGTGNSPLHF. CDR3 DNA sequence: TGTGCCAGCAGCCTGGCGGGAACGGGTAATTCACCCCTCCACTTT.